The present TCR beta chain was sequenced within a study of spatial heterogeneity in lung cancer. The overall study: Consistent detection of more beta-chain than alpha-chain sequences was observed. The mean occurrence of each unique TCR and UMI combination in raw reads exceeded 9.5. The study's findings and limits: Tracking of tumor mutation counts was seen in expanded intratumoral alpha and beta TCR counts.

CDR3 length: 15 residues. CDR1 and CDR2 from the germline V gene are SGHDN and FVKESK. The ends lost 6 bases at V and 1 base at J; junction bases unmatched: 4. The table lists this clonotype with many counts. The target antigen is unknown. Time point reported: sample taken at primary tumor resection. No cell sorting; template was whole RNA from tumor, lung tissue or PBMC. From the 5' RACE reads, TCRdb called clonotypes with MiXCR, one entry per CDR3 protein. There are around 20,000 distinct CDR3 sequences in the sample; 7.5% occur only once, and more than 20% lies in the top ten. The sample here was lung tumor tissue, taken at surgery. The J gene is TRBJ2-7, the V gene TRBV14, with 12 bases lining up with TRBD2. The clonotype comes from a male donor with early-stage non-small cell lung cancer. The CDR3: CASSFGLAGSYEQYF. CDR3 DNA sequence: TGTGCCAGCAGTTTCGGACTAGCGGGGTCCTACGAGCAGTACTTC.